Below, 15 T cell receptor beta chains from the same sample are listed, as sequenced in a study of technical replicates of blood from a handful of donors. TCRdb's table, derived via immunoSEQ multiplex PCR, lists solely in-frame clones and lacks some. The repertoire holds around 29,000 clones, around 90% seen once, with around 3.9% in the top ten. Source material: PBMCs. The origin of the receptors is a human donor in good health. Some clones in this sample may be carry-over from other donors' samples.

In this sample, this clone turned up once. This sequence joins TRBV14 and TRBJ2-1; D perhaps matches TRBD1 (6 bases). The germline gives CDR1 SGHDN, CDR2 FVKESK. Trimming cost V 1 base and J 15 bases, with 10 bases left between them. The CDR3 consists of 11 residues. CDR3 coding DNA: TGTGCCAGCAGCCAAGGGACAGAACCGTTCTTC. Its protein is CASSQGTEPFF.

The chain employs TRBV5-1 and TRBJ1-1, with D possibly matching TRBD1 (6 bases). The V end was cut by 5 bases, the J end by 0 bases, with 17 bases between. Germline CDR1 reads SGHRS; CDR2 reads YFSETQ. CDR3 length: 16 amino acids. CDR3 region: CASSYDQGRMNTEAFF. CDR3 bases: TGCGCCAGCAGTTATGATCAGGGGCGCATGAACACTGAAGCTTTCTTT.

The CDR3 sequence: CASSDSPDRNTEAFF. CDR3 nucleotide sequence: TGTGCCAGCAGTGACTCACCGGACAGAAACACTGAAGCTTTCTTT. V usage is TRBV6-4 and J usage is TRBJ1-1; D might be TRBD1 (6 bases). The CDR3 contains 15 residues. The ends were cut back, 0 bases at V and 2 bases at J, with 10 bases in the middle. Germline CDR1 is MRHNA and CDR2 is SNTAGT.

The CDR3 here is CASTWGPVNTGELFF. The CDR3 bases are TGTGCCAGCACGTGGGGGCCCGTAAACACCGGGGAGCTGTTTTTT. The genes are TRBV6-1 and TRBJ2-2; D is possibly TRBD1 (6 bases). This CDR3 spans 15 amino acids. Per germline, CDR1 MNHNS and CDR2 SASEGT. Trimming shortened V by 7 bases and J by 2 bases, and 14 bases separated the two germline ends.

The gene calls are TRBV29-1 and TRBJ2-1, with unresolved D. Trimming took off 2 bases at V and 12 bases at J, with 17 bases between the two ends. Germline values: CDR1 SQVTM, CDR2 ANQGSEA. The CDR3 is 13 amino acids. The CDR3, as DNA: TGCAGCGTTGAATACGATGTCCGAGTTGGGCAGTTCTTC. Amino acid sequence: CSVEYDVRVGQFF.

This chain connects TRBV30 to TRBJ2-5, with 11 nucleotides matching TRBD2. This CDR3 spans 15 amino acids. From germline, CDR1 is GTSNPN and CDR2 SVGIG (reference sequence). V lost 0 bases, J lost 5 bases, and 5 bases stayed unmatched. The CDR3 is CAWSVGRTSGETQYF. The CDR3 bases are TGTGCCTGGAGTGTCGGTCGGACTAGCGGGGAGACCCAGTACTTC.

The chain is built from TRBV4-1 and TRBJ1-4; D is ambiguous. V gave up 3 bases and J gave up 0 bases, with 14 bases separating them. This CDR3 comprises 17 residues. Germline V gives CDR1 MGHRA, CDR2 YSYEKL. In nucleotides, the CDR3 is TGCGCCAGCAGCCACATGTTCCTAACAGCAACTAATGAAAAACTGTTTTTT. Translating gives CASSHMFLTATNEKLFF.

This chain connects TRBV27 to TRBJ2-1; a possible D gene is TRBD2 (7 bases). The germline CDR1 and CDR2 sequences are MNHEY and SMNVEV (reference sequence). V was cut by 5 bases and J by 5 bases, with 13 bases left in between. This CDR3 is built from 14 residues. CDR3 residues: CASSSGTIDNEQFF. The CDR3 nucleotides read TGTGCCAGCAGTAGCGGGACAATTGACAATGAGCAGTTCTTC.

This chain links TRBV27 with TRBJ1-2; the D is unclear. Trimming took 5 bases from V and 5 from J, leaving 18 bases between them. Germline V CDR1 and CDR2: MNHEY, SMNVEV (reference sequence). This CDR3 is 15 amino acids long. This CDR3 is CASSPLLGGTYGYTF. The CDR3 bases are TGTGCCAGCAGTCCCTTACTCGGAGGAACGTATGGCTACACCTTC.

The chain is built from TRBV4-1 and TRBJ1-1, with 9 positions matching TRBD1. The CDR3 has 15 amino acids. Trimming removed 5 bases from V and 3 bases from J; junction bases left unmatched: 7. Germline V CDR1 and CDR2: MGHRA, YSYEKL. This CDR3 is CASSDPGQGYTEAFF. The CDR3, as DNA: TGCGCCAGCAGCGATCCGGGACAGGGATACACTGAAGCTTTCTTT.

V gene TRBV5-6 combines with J gene TRBJ2-7; 9 positions agree with TRBD1. The V gene's germline CDR1 is SGHDT and CDR2 YYEEEE. After removal of 5 bases from V and 2 bases from J, the junction contained 8 bases not matched to a gene. The CDR3 length is 15 residues. DNA of the CDR3: TGTGCCAGCAGTTTACCGGGACAGGGCCCCTACGAGCAGTACTTC. This codes for CASSLPGQGPYEQYF. Together with reference TRBV5-6 and TRBJ2-7, the CDR3 gives the full variable domain: DAGVTQSPTHLIKTRGQQVTLRCSPKSGHDTVSWYQQALGQGPQFIFQYYEEEERQRGNFPDRFSGHQFPNYSSELNVNALLLGDSALYLCASSLPGQGPYEQYFGPGTRLTVT.

The V call is TRBV7-9, the J call TRBJ1-4; 7 nucleotides line up with TRBD1. V lost 5 bases to trimming and J lost 7 bases; unmatched junction nucleotides: 10. This CDR3 comprises 15 residues. Germline loops: CDR1 SEHNR, CDR2 FQNEAQ (reference sequence). In DNA form, the CDR3 reads TGTGCCAGCAGCCCTCCACCAGGGGGAACTGAAAAACTGTTTTTT. Translated, it gives CASSPPPGGTEKLFF.

This clone was seen a handful of times. J is TRBJ2-7 and V is TRBV4-3; 7 bases are a match to TRBD2. V lost 0 bases, J lost 3 bases, and 5 bases stayed unmatched. This CDR3 contains 15 residues. Germline V CDR1 and CDR2: LGHNA, YSLEER. The CDR3 region is CASSQDQRGSYEQYF. The CDR3 region has the DNA TGCGCCAGCAGCCAAGATCAGCGGGGCAGCTACGAGCAGTACTTC.

The rearrangement joins TRBV7-6 to TRBJ2-2, with a possible D match to TRBD2 (6 bases). Deletions cut 1 base from V and 1 base from J, with 7 bases between. The CDR3 has 15 residues. Germline values: CDR1 SGHVS, CDR2 FNYEAQ. This CDR3 reads CASSLVGGNTGELFF. For the CDR3, the DNA is TGTGCCAGCAGCTTAGTGGGAGGGAACACCGGGGAGCTGTTTTTT. Full variable domain (remainder filled in from reference TRBV7-6 and TRBJ2-2): GAGVSQSPRYKVTKRGQDVALRCDPISGHVSLYWYRQALGQGPEFLTYFNYEAQQDKSGLPNDRFSAERPEGSISTLTIQRTEQRDSAMYRCASSLVGGNTGELFFGEGSRLTVL.

The chain is built from TRBV4-3 and TRBJ2-5, with 9 bases fitting TRBD2. Unmatched junction bases numbered 14, after V lost 4 bases and J lost 5 bases. Germline-derived CDR1 and CDR2 are LGHNA and YSLEER. This CDR3 has 17 residues. In DNA, the CDR3 is TGCGCCAGCAGCCGAGAGGCGGGAGGGCCGGGCCAGGAGACCCAGTACTTC. As protein: CASSREAGGPGQETQYF.